This T cell receptor beta chain was retrieved from a study of siplizumab effects on memory and regulatory T cells. This CDR3 has 15 residues. Losses at the gene ends were 2 bases for V and 6 bases for J; bases not matched to a gene: 9. Germline V gene sequence: CDR1 SGHRS, CDR2 YFSETQ. The data were produced by immunoSEQ multiplex PCR, yet TCRdb's version contains in-frame clones alone and is incomplete. The repertoire holds 90,000 to 120,000 clones, with about 94% as singletons. The genes are TRBV5-1 and TRBJ2-7; TRBD2 matches at 9 bases. This clonotype was sampled from a human donor in good health. Specimen: Tregs sorted from blood. The CDR3 here is CASSFYLTSGPEQYF. Here the CDR3 DNA reads TGCGCCAGCAGCTTTTATCTGACTAGCGGTCCCGAGCAGTACTTC.